This T cell receptor (beta chain) was retrieved from a study of blood T cell repertoires in COVID-19. Study context: The samples span acute and convalescent COVID-19 from the United States, Italy and Spain. T cells, B-cell-depleted T cells, or PBMCs provided the cDNA or gDNA that served as material.

The CDR3 is 13 residues long. CDR1 is MNHEY and CDR2 is SVGAGI in the germline V gene. The V and J ends lost 5 bases and 5 bases respectively, with 10 bases between them. Original analysis: Cell counts per sample came from amplifying reference gene primers. Method: immunoSEQ multiplex PCR; TCRdb's copy keeps in-frame clones and lacks some. V and J calls plus clone size are reproduced from that table; the DNA served to infer D and trimming. This sample carries tens of thousands of clones, approximately 91% of them seen once, and the ten largest clones take 2% to 2.5%. V is TRBV6-5 and J is TRBJ2-1; D might be TRBD1 (5 bases). The receptor was derived from a man in his 60s with acute or convalescent COVID-19. The sample comprised peripheral blood. CDR3 loop: CASSRDSNNEQFF. CDR3 nucleotides: TGTGCCAGCAGTCGTGACAGTAACAATGAGCAGTTCTTC.